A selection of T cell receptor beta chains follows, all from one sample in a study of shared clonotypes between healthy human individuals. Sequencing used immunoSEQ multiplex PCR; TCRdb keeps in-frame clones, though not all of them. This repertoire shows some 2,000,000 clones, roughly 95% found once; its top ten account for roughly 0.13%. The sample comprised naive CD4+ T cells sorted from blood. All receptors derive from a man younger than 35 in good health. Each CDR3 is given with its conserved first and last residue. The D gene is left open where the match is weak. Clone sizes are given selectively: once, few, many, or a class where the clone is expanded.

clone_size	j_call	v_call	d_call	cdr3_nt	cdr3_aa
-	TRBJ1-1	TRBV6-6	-	TGTGCCAGCAGATACCGGGATGACACTGAAGCTTTCTTT	CASRYRDDTEAFF
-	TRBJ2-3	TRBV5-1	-	TGCGCCAGCAGCTTGTTGGGTGTCACAGATACGCAGTATTTT	CASSLLGVTDTQYF
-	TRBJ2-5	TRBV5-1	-	TGCGCCAGCAGCTCCGCTGGATACCGGGTCGGCAGACCGTACCAAGAGACCCAGTACTTC	CASSSAGYRVGRPYQETQYF
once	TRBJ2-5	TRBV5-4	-	TGTGCCAGCACCCCAAGTCGGGGCGGGCAGACCCAGTACTTC	CASTPSRGGQTQYF
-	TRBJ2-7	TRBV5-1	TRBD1	TGCGCCAGCAGCTTGGCAGGGGGCCACGAGCAGTACTTC	CASSLAGGHEQYF
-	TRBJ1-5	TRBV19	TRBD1	TGTGCCAGTACCGCAATGGGACAGGGAGACCAGCCCCAGCATTTT	CASTAMGQGDQPQHF
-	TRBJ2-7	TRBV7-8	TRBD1	TGTGCCAGCAGCTTAGCGGGGGACAGGAATTACGAGCAGTACTTC	CASSLAGDRNYEQYF
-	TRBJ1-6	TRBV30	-	TGTGCCTGGAAGACAGGAGACTATAATTCACCCCTCCACTTT	CAWKTGDYNSPLHF
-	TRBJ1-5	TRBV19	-	TGTGCCAGTAGGGGCCCGCTCCAGCCCCAGCATTTT	CASRGPLQPQHF
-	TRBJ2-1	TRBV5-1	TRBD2	TGCGCCAGCAGCCAGACTAGCGGGAGGCGAGGCAATGAGCAGTTCTTC	CASSQTSGRRGNEQFF
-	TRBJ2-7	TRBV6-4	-	TGTGCCAGCAGTGTATCCGGGGGCTTGGGGGAGCAGTACTTC	CASSVSGGLGEQYF
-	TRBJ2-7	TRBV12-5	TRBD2	TGTGCTAGTGGTACCGTTACTAGCGGGGTTTCCTACGAGCAGTACTTC	CASGTVTSGVSYEQYF
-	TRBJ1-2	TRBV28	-	TGTGCCACCCGATCCGGGCAGGGAAGTGGCTACACCTTC	CATRSGQGSGYTF
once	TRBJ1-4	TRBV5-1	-	TGCGCCAGCAGCTTGGTGCGGGACAAAGCAACTAATGAAAAACTGTTTTTT	CASSLVRDKATNEKLFF
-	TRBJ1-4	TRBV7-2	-	TGTGCCAGCAGCTTAGACAGGTTTAATGAAAAACTGTTTTTT	CASSLDRFNEKLFF
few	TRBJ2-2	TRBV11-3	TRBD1	TGTGCCAGCAGCTTGGGACAGGGGGACACCGGGGAGCTGTTTTTT	CASSLGQGDTGELFF
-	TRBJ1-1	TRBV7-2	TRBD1	TGTGCCAGCAGCTCTACGACAGGGATGAACACTGAAGCTTTCTTT	CASSSTTGMNTEAFF
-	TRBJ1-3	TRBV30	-	TGTGCCTGGACTGGGGGCCTGGACACTGGAAACACCATATATTTT	CAWTGGLDTGNTIYF
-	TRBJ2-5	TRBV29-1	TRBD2	TGCAGCGTGTTAGCGGGAGTAGGAGAGACCCAGTACTTC	CSVLAGVGETQYF
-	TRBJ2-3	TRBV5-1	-	TGCGCCAGCAGCGGCGGGACGAGCACAGATACGCAGTATTTT	CASSGGTSTDTQYF
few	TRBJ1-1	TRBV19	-	TGTGCCAGTAGTGCTCCGAACACTGAAGCTTTCTTT	CASSAPNTEAFF
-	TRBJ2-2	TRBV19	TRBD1	TGTGCCAGTAGTCCCCTACACCGACAGGGGGCGGTCGGGGAGCTGTTTTTT	CASSPLHRQGAVGELFF
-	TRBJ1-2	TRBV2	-	TGTGCCAGCAGTGAAGCAGGGTTCTCCTATGGCTACACCTTC	CASSEAGFSYGYTF
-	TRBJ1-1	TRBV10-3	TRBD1	TGTGCCATCAGTGGAAAACAGGGGATTAACACTGAAGCTTTCTTT	CAISGKQGINTEAFF
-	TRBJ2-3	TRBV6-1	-	TGTGCCAGCAGGCTCAACGAACGCACAGATACGCAGTATTTT	CASRLNERTDTQYF
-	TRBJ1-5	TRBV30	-	TGTGCCTGGAGTGATAGTGATGGCAATCAGCCCCAGCATTTT	CAWSDSDGNQPQHF
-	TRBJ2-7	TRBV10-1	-	TGCGCCAGCAGCCCATACCCGGGCTCCTACGAGCAGTACTTC	CASSPYPGSYEQYF
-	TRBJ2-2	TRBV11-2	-	TGTGCCAGCAGCCCAATAGCGTCCGCGAACACCGGGGAGCTGTTTTTT	CASSPIASANTGELFF
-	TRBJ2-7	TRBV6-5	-	TGTGCCAGCAGTTATCAAGGACTTTCAAATCCCTACGAGCAGTACTTC	CASSYQGLSNPYEQYF
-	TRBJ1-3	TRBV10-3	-	TGTGCCATCAGTGGGGAGGGACCATCTTACTCTGGAAACACCATATATTTT	CAISGEGPSYSGNTIYF
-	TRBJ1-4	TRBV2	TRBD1	TGTGCCAGCAACGACAGGGGTGAAAAACTGTTTTTT	CASNDRGEKLFF
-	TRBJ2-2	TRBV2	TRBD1	TGTGCCAGCAAGGAGACAGGGATAACCGGGGAGCTGTTTTTT	CASKETGITGELFF
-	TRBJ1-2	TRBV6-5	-	TGTGCCAGCAGTTACTCGATGGGGGGCTCAGGCTACACCTTC	CASSYSMGGSGYTF
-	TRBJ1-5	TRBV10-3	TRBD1	TGTGCCATCAGCCCGGGACAGGATAGCAATCAGCCCCAGCATTTT	CAISPGQDSNQPQHF
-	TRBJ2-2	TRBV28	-	TGTGCCAGCAGCTCCCCGTGGGAGCTGTTTTTT	CASSSPWELFF
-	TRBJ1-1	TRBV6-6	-	TGTGCCGTAGCTCCTACTGGCAGAAGCATGAACACTGAAGCTTTCTTT	CAVAPTGRSMNTEAFF
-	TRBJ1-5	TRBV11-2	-	TGTGCCAGCAGCCCAACGGGGAATCAGCCCCAGCATTTT	CASSPTGNQPQHF
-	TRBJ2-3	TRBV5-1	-	TGCGCCAGCACCTCCCAAAAGCGAGAAAGCACAGATACGCAGTATTTT	CASTSQKRESTDTQYF
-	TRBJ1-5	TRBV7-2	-	TGTGCCAGCAGCTTAGGGGGTGAACGAGATCAGCCCCAGCATTTT	CASSLGGERDQPQHF
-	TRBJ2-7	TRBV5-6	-	TGTGCCAGCAGCTCCCTATACGAGCAGTACTTC	CASSSLYEQYF
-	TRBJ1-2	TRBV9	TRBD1	TGTGCCAGCAGCGTGACAGGGGAGGCGGTAAATGGCTACACCTTC	CASSVTGEAVNGYTF
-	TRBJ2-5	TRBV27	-	TGTGCCAGCAGTTTATCGGGGAGGCAAGAGACCCAGTACTTC	CASSLSGRQETQYF
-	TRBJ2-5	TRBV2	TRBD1	TGTGCCACCTCAGGGGACAGGCACCAAGAGACCCAGTACTTC	CATSGDRHQETQYF
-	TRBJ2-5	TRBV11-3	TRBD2	TGTGCCAGCAGCCCCGGGATGGGGGGGAAAGAGACCCAGTACTTC	CASSPGMGGKETQYF
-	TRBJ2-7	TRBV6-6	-	TGTGCCAGCAGTTACTCAGGTGACGAGCAGTACTTC	CASSYSGDEQYF
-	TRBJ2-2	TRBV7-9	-	TGTGCCAGCATCCAGGGCGCGACCGGGGAGCTGTTTTTT	CASIQGATGELFF
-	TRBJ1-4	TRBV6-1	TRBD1	TGTGCCAGCAGTGGTGACAGGGGGGAAAAACTGTTTTTT	CASSGDRGEKLFF
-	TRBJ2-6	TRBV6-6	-	TGTGCCAGCAGCCCCGGGGCCAGCTCTGGGGCCAACGTCCTGACTTTC	CASSPGASSGANVLTF
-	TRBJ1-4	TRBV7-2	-	TGTGCCAGCAGCTTATCAACGGCCACAACTAATGAAAAACTGTTTTTT	CASSLSTATTNEKLFF
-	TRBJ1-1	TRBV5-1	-	TGCGCCAGCAGCCTCTCCTCCCAGTACACTGAAGCTTTCTTT	CASSLSSQYTEAFF
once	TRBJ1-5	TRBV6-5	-	TGTGCCAGCAGGCGGGGTCCGGATCAGCCCCAGCATTTT	CASRRGPDQPQHF
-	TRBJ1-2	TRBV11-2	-	TGTGCCAGCAGCCAAGACCGACGGACTCCCTATGGCTACACCTTC	CASSQDRRTPYGYTF